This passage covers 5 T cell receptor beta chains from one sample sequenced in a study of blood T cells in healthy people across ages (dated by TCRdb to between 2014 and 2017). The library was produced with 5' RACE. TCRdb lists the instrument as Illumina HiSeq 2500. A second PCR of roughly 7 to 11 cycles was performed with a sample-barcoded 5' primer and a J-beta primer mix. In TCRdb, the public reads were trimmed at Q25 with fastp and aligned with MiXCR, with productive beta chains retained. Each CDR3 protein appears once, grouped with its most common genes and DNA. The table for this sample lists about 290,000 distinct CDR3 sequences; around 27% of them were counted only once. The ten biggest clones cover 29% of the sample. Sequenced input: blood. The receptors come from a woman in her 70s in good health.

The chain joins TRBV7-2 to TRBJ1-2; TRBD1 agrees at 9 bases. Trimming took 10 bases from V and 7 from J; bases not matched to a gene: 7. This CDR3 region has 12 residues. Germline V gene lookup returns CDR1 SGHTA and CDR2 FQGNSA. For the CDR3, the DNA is TGTGCCACCTACGGGACAGGGAGTGGCTACACCTTC. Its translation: CATYGTGSGYTF.

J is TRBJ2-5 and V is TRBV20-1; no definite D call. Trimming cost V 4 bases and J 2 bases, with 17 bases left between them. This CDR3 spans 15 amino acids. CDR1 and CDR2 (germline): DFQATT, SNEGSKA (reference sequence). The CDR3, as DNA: TGCAGTGCTAACCCAACCAACGGCCGACAAGAGACCCAGTACTTC. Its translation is CSANPTNGRQETQYF.

The CDR3 sequence: CASSPAGRPNEQFF. The CDR3 DNA reads TGTGCCAGCAGCCCCGCGGGCCGTCCCAATGAGCAGTTCTTC. The genes are TRBV5-5 and TRBJ2-1, with D maybe TRBD2 (5 bases). The germline V gene has CDR1 SGHKS and CDR2 YYEKEE (reference sequence). Trimming cost V 4 bases and J 6 bases, with 14 bases left between them. This CDR3 comprises 14 residues.

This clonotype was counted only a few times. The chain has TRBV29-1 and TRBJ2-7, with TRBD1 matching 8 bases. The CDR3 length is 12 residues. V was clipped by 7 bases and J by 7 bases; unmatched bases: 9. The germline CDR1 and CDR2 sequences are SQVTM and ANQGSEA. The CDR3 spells CSASGTGREQYF. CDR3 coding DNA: TGCAGCGCTTCAGGGACAGGACGGGAGCAGTACTTC.

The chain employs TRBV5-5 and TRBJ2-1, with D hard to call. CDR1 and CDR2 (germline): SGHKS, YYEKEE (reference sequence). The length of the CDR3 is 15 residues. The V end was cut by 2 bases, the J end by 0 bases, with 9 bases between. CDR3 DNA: TGTGCCAGCAGCTTTAGCCTTTCCTCCTACAATGAGCAGTTCTTC. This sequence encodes CASSFSLSSYNEQFF.